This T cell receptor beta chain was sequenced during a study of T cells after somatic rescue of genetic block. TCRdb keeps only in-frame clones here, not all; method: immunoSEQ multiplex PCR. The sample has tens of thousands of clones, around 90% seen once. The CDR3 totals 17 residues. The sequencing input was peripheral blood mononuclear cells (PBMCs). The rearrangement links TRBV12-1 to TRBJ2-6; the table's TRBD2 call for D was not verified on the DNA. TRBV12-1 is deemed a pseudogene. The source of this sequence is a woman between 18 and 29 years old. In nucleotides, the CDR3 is TGTGCCAGCAGCCCTTGGACTAGCGGCCACGGGGCCAACGTCCTGACTTTC. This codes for CASSPWTSGHGANVLTF.